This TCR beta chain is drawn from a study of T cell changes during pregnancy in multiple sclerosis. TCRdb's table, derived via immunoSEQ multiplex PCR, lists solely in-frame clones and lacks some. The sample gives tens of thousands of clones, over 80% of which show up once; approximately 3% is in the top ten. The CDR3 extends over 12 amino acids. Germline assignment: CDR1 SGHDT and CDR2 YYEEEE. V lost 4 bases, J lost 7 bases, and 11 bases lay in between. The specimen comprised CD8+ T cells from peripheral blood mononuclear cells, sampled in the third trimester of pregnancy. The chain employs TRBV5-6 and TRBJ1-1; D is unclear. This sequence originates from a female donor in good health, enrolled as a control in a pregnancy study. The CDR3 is CASSPARGEAFF. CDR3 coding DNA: TGTGCCAGCAGCCCCGCGCGGGGTGAAGCTTTCTTT.